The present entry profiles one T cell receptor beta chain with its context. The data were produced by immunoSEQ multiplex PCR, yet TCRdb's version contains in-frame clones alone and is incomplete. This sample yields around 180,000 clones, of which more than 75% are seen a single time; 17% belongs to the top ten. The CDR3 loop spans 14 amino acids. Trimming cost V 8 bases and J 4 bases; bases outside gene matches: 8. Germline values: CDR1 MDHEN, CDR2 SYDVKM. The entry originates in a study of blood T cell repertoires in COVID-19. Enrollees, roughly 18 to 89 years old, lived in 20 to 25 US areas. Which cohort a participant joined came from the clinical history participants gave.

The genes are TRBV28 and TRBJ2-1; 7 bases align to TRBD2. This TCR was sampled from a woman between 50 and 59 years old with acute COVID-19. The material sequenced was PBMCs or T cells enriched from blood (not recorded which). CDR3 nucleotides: TGTGCCAGCTACTACAGCGGGGTATACAATGAGCAGTTCTTC. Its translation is CASYYSGVYNEQFF.